This T cell receptor beta chain was identified in a study of beta chain features in type 1 diabetes. Study summary: Healthy donors, compared against patients, showed similar age, gender and cell yields.

Overall study results and limits: Significant though moderate, a shortening of TCRB CDR3s appeared in all four CD4+ subsets of Type 1 diabetes patients. Among patients, naive, central memory and Treg TCRB repertoires appeared more similar than among healthy donors.

Isolation of CD4+ naive, central memory, regulatory and stem cell-like memory cells was achieved by sorting via CD45RO/CCR7/CD25/CD127/CD95/CD27. Purity above 95% was achieved in all sorted populations. This clone was seen only a few times. Antigen specificity is unknown. The authors reverse transcribed all of the isolated RNA, so sequencing captured expressed TCRB transcripts. The data were produced by immunoSEQ multiplex PCR, yet TCRdb's version contains in-frame clones alone and is incomplete. The table has about 160,000 clones, roughly 9% seen once. CDR1 MNHNS and CDR2 SASEGT come from the germline V gene. The length of the CDR3 is 15 residues. V lost 0 bases and J lost 2, with 11 bases in between.

The TCR sequence derives from a woman in her 30s with type 1 diabetes. The chain links TRBV6-1 to TRBJ2-7, with D perhaps TRBD1 (5 bases). The material sequenced was central memory CD4+ T cells from blood. Written as DNA, the CDR3 is TGTGCCAGCAGTGAAGCTACAGGAGCTCCCTACGAGCAGTACTTC. It yields the protein CASSEATGAPYEQYF.